A few counts support the clone carrying this TCR beta chain. This entry is derived from a study of response to subunit inactivated influenza vaccine. TCRdb ran MiXCR on the RT-PCR reads and lists one entry per CDR3 protein. The sample lists approximately 530,000 distinct CDR3 sequences; less than 7.5% were seen once. The CDR3 is 15 residues long. V lost 0 bases to trimming and J lost 3 bases, with 15 bases between them. Germline CDR1 SQVTM, CDR2 ANQGSEA. The rearrangement joins TRBV29-1 to TRBJ2-7; D could derive from TRBD1 or TRBD2 (6 bases each). The source of this sequence is a man between 50 and 75 years old who received an inactivated influenza vaccine. Sample: PBMCs from blood, taken around 25 months after vaccination. The CDR3: CSVEDTRGGFYEQYF. The CDR3 nucleotides read TGCAGCGTTGAAGACACACGAGGGGGGTTCTACGAGCAGTACTTC.